This T cell receptor (beta chain) is drawn from a study of tumor-infiltrating lymphocytes in primary liver carcinoma. The overall study: Patients, male and female, were 30 to 69 years old. Each sample had roughly 3.65 to 7.5 million productive TCRbeta reads regardless of tissue type.

Germline V gene lookup returns CDR1 SGHNT and CDR2 YYREEE (reference sequence). The CDR3 consists of 15 residues. Scientists recovered RNA and DNA together from roughly 20-30 mg of unsorted bulk tissue. Surgical resection served as treatment for the primary liver carcinoma of these patients. Chronic HBV infection, untreated so far, was present in the patients. A word on this clonotype: Mismatch with germline at one junction end may stem from a read error.

Synthesis of TCR beta cDNA was carried out from 500 ng total RNA with a constant-region primer. For TCR beta, libraries were produced by three nested multiplex PCR rounds using slightly modified ARM-PCR. A C-beta reverse primer was combined with TRBV1-TRBV30 forward primers in the first two PCR rounds, and each round had ten to eleven cycles. TCRdb analysed the multiplex PCR reads with MiXCR anew, one entry per CDR3 protein. The table shows about 120,000 distinct CDR3 sequences, with about two thirds occurring only once. The specimen sequenced was tumor-adjacent normal liver tissue. The chain joins TRBV5-4 to TRBJ2-6; D gene ambiguous. The receptor was isolated from a woman in her sixties or seventies with primary liver carcinoma and hepatitis B virus infection. The CDR3 loop reads CASSLRSSEANVLTF. CDR3 nucleotide sequence: TGTGCCAGCAGCTTACGGAGCTCTGAGGCCAACGTCTTGACTTTC.